These T cell receptor beta chains were read from a single sample in a study of T cells in tuberculosis. The assay was immunoSEQ multiplex PCR, and TCRdb's table has in-frame clones only and misses some. This table holds about 40,000 clones, approximately 93% found once. Sample: PBMCs, taken at tuberculosis diagnosis. The receptor set was obtained from an adult with tuberculosis. Each CDR3 is given with its conserved first and last residue. Fields, in order: V gene, J gene, clone size, D gene, CDR3 DNA, CDR3 protein. D genes are given only for firm matches. Part of the rows lack a size; the others show once, few, many or a class for expanded clones.

TRBV11-2,TRBJ1-4,NA,TRBD1,TGTGCCAGCAGCGCACGGACAGGGGAAAAACTGTTTTTT,CASSARTGEKLFF
TRBV5-6,TRBJ1-3,once,NA,TGTGCCAGCGGCTTTGGTCGTGCTAGCTTTACTGGAAACACCATATATTTT,CASGFGRASFTGNTIYF
TRBV28,TRBJ2-7,NA,NA,TGTGCCAGCAACAGGGCAGGGAGCGAATACGAGCAGTACTTC,CASNRAGSEYEQYF
TRBV27,TRBJ1-1,once,NA,TGTGCCAGCAGTTTAGTCCGGGACACTGAAGCTTTCTTT,CASSLVRDTEAFF
TRBV15,TRBJ1-1,once,TRBD1,TGTGCCACCAGTTCAGGGGGTTTCACTGAAGCTTTCTTT,CATSSGGFTEAFF
TRBV28,TRBJ2-7,NA,TRBD1,TGTGCCAGCAGTTTATTTAACGGGCAGGGGGCCTACGAGCAGTACTTC,CASSLFNGQGAYEQYF
TRBV9,TRBJ1-6,once,NA,TGTGCCAGCAGCGTAGCTGACAGTTTTAATTCACCCCTCCACTTT,CASSVADSFNSPLHF
TRBV28,TRBJ2-1,NA,NA,TGTGCCAGCAGTTTTTGGCGGGGTCCCTACAATGAGCAGTTCTTC,CASSFWRGPYNEQFF
TRBV7-3,TRBJ1-1,NA,NA,TGTGCCAGCAGCTCTAGGGGGGGCTTGACTGAAGCTTTCTTT,CASSSRGGLTEAFF
TRBV18,TRBJ1-1,NA,NA,TGTGCCAGCTCACCAAGGGGGGGGAACACTGAAGCTTTCTTT,CASSPRGGNTEAFF
TRBV9,TRBJ1-2,once,NA,TGTGCCAGCAGCCCCCGCGCAGGGGAGGGTGGCTACACCTTC,CASSPRAGEGGYTF
TRBV11-2,TRBJ2-3,NA,NA,TGTGCCAGCAGCTTGGGGCCAGCCAGCACAGATACGCAGTATTTT,CASSLGPASTDTQYF
TRBV7-2,TRBJ1-1,once,TRBD1,TGTGCCAGCAGCTTATACAGGGGTGCCACTGAAGCTTTCTTT,CASSLYRGATEAFF
TRBV27,TRBJ1-1,NA,NA,TGTGCCAGCAGTTGGGGCGCGAACACTGAAGCTTTCTTT,CASSWGANTEAFF
TRBV7-6,TRBJ2-2,NA,TRBD1,TGTGCCAGCAGCTTAGACCTGGGACAGGGGTATCGTGACGGGGAGCTGTTTTTT,CASSLDLGQGYRDGELFF
TRBV5-1,TRBJ2-2,once,NA,TGCGCCAGCAGCTCCACAGGGATAGCGAACACCGGGGAGCTGTTTTTT,CASSSTGIANTGELFF
TRBV19,TRBJ2-5,NA,NA,TGTGCCAGCGGGCAAGAGACCCAGTACTTC,CASGQETQYF
TRBV5-1,TRBJ2-7,once,NA,TGCGCCAGCAGCTTGCCAGGGGGGAACGAGCAGTACTTC,CASSLPGGNEQYF
TRBV18,TRBJ1-5,NA,NA,TGTGCCAGCTCACTTTTTCGTGATCAGCCCCAGCATTTT,CASSLFRDQPQHF
TRBV11-3,TRBJ1-1,once,NA,TGTGCCAGCAGCCGGACACGGACTGAAGCTTTCTTT,CASSRTRTEAFF
TRBV30,TRBJ1-4,NA,NA,TGTGCCTGGAGCCTCGGGACATCCCGTAATGAAAAACTGTTTTTT,CAWSLGTSRNEKLFF
TRBV30,TRBJ1-1,NA,NA,TGTGCCTGTAAGCAGGGTGTGGCAAGGATTCTGAGGTTGAACACTGAAGCTTTCTTT,CACKQGVARILRLNTEAFF
TRBV7-6,TRBJ2-5,NA,NA,TGTGCCAGCAGCTTTTTGGGGGGAGAGACCCAGTACTTC,CASSFLGGETQYF
TRBV6-4,TRBJ1-5,NA,NA,TGTGCCAGCAGTGTTAGCTATAGCAATCAGCCCCAGCATTTT,CASSVSYSNQPQHF
TRBV5-8,TRBJ2-7,NA,TRBD1,TGTGCCAGCAGCTATTTAGGGACAGGGAACGCCTACGAGCAGTACTTC,CASSYLGTGNAYEQYF
TRBV29-1,TRBJ1-2,NA,TRBD1,TGCAGCGCTGGACAGGACTATGGCTACACCTTC,CSAGQDYGYTF